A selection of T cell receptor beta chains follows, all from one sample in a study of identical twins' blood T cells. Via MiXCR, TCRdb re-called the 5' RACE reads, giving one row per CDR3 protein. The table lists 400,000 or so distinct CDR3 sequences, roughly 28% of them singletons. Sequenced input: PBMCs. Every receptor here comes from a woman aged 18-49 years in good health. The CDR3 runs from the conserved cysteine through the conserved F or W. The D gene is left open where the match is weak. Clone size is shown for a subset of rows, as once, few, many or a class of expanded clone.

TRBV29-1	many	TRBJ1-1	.	TGCAGCGTTGTATCAGGGGTGAACACTGAAGCTTTCTTT	CSVVSGVNTEAFF
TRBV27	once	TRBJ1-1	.	TGTGCCAGCAGTTCCAACAGGACGTGGGGGTCTAACACTGAAGCTTTCTTT	CASSSNRTWGSNTEAFF
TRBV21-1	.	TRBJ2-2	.	TGTGCCAGCAGCAAAATAGGGAGGGGAGGGAACACCGGGGAGCTGTTTTTT	CASSKIGRGGNTGELFF
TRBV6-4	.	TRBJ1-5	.	TGTGCCAGCAGTGACCGGGCGGGAAGCAATCAGCCCCAGCATTTT	CASSDRAGSNQPQHF
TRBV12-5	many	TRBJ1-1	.	TGTGCTAGTGGCTCATACACTGAAGCTTTCTTT	CASGSYTEAFF
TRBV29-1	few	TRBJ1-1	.	TGCAGCGTTGAAGGGATGACCACTGAAGCTTTCTTT	CSVEGMTTEAFF
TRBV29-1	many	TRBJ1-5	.	TGCAGCGTCTCAGAGAATAGCAATCAGCCCCAGCATTTT	CSVSENSNQPQHF
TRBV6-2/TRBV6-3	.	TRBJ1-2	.	TGTGCCAGCAGGCCCCGGGTCTTTAACTATGGCTACACCTTC	CASRPRVFNYGYTF
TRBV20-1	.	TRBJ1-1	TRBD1	TGCAGTGCTAGCTCAACAGGGGGGGGATTCACTGAAGCTTTCTTT	CSASSTGGGFTEAFF
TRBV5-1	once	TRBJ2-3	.	TGCGCCAACAGCTCCAGTTCTAGCACAGATACGCAGTATTTT	CANSSSSSTDTQYF
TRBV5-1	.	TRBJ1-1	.	TGCGCCAGCACGGGTTCGGGGACGAACACTGAAGCTTTCTTT	CASTGSGTNTEAFF
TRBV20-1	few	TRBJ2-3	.	TGCAGTGCTAATTTCGGGAGAAGGACAGATACGCAGTATTTT	CSANFGRRTDTQYF
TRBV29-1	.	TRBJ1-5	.	TGCAGCGTTGCCAAACGCCAGGGGCCCCAGCATTTT	CSVAKRQGPQHF
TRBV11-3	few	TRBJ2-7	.	TGTGCCAGCAGCTTGGGGAATACCTACGAGCAGTACTTC	CASSLGNTYEQYF
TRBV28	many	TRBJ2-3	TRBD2	TGTGCCAGCAGTTTAAGCGGGATACACTCGGGTGGCGATACGCAGTATTTT	CASSLSGIHSGGDTQYF
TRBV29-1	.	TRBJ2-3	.	TGCAGCGTTGAAGTAGGGCTAGAGTTTACGCAGTATTTT	CSVEVGLEFTQYF
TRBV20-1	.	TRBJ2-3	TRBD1	TGCAGTGCTAGAGATCAGGGGGTTAGCACAGATACGCAGTATTTT	CSARDQGVSTDTQYF
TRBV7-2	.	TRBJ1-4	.	TGTGCCAGCAGCTTTTACGGGGAAGAAAAACTGTTTTTT	CASSFYGEEKLFF
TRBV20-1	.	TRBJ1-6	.	TGCAGTGCTAGGGCGAGCTCCTATAATTCACCCCTCCACTTT	CSARASSYNSPLHF
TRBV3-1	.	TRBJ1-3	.	TGTGCCAGCAGCCCCAGGGGCCCTGGAAACACCATATATTTT	CASSPRGPGNTIYF
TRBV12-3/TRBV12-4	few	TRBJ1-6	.	TGTGCCAGCAGCGAAGGGTTCGATAATTCACCCCTCCACTTT	CASSEGFDNSPLHF
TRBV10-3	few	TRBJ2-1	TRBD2	TGTGCCACTGGACTAGCGGGGCGAAATGAGCAGTTCTTC	CATGLAGRNEQFF
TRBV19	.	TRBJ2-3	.	TGTGCCAGTAGTATTCTGTATGGGGGCACAGATACGCAGTATTTT	CASSILYGGTDTQYF
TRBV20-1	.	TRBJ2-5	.	TGCAGTGCTATAGGATGGCCGACTTCGGAGACCCAGTACTTC	CSAIGWPTSETQYF
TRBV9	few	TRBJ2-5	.	TGTGCCAGCAGCGTAGGTCAGGGGGGCGATACCCAGTACTTC	CASSVGQGGDTQYF
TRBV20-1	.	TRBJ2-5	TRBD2	TGCAGTGCTAGAGATAGTGAGCGGGACGAAGAGACCCAGTACTTC	CSARDSERDEETQYF
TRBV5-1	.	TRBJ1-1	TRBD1	TGCACCAGCAGCCCGGGACAGGGGGTTTCGTACACTGAAGCTTTCTTT	CTSSPGQGVSYTEAFF
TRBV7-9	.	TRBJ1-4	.	TGTGCCAGCAGCTTAGAAATTATCAGCCGGAGAAAACTGTTTTTT	CASSLEIISRRKLFF
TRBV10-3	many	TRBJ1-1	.	TGTGCCATCAGAGGCGGTTTTGAAGCTTTCTTT	CAIRGGFEAFF
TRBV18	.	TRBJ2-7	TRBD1	TGTGCCAGCTCCCCAGGGACAGGCGACGACGAGCAGTACTTC	CASSPGTGDDEQYF
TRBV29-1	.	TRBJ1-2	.	TGCAGCGCCCAGGGATCCTATGGCTACACCTTC	CSAQGSYGYTF
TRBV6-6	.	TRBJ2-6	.	TGTGCCAGCAATCGCGGAGACTCTGGGGCCAACGTCCTGACTTTC	CASNRGDSGANVLTF
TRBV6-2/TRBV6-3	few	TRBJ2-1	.	TGTGCCAGCAGCCGCAGAGGGAGCTCCTACAATGAGCAGCTCTTC	CASSRRGSSYNEQLF
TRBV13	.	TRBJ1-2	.	TGTGCCAGCAGCCGATTTTCTGAGGGCATTCATGGCTACACCTTC	CASSRFSEGIHGYTF
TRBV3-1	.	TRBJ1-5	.	TGTGCCAGCAGCCAAGAGGGGAGGGCGCCTCAGCCCCAGCATTTT	CASSQEGRAPQPQHF
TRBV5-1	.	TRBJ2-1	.	TGCGCCAGCAGCTCGGAAGGGCTGAACAATGAGCAGTTCTTC	CASSSEGLNNEQFF
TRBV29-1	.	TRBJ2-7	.	TGCAGTTTTCTGGACCCTAGCGCCTACGAGCAGTACTTC	CSFLDPSAYEQYF
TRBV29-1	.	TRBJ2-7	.	TGCAGCGTTGAATCTGGGTCCTACGAGCAGTACTTC	CSVESGSYEQYF
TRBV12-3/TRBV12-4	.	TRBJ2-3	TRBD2	TGTGCCAGCAGTTCCCATAGCGGGGGGGCCGGGAATACGCAGTATTTT	CASSSHSGGAGNTQYF
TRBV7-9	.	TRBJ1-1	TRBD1	TGTGCCAGCAGCTTGGGGGGACAGAGAGCTTTCTTT	CASSLGGQRAFF
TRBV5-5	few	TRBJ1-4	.	TGTGCCAGCAGCTTGAAGGGCCGGGGTCTGCCTAATGAAAAACTGTTTTTT	CASSLKGRGLPNEKLFF
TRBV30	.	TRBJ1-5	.	TGTGCCTGGAGTGAGATTAACGTTTTCCATCAGCCCCAGCATTTT	CAWSEINVFHQPQHF
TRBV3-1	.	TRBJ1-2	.	TGTGCCAGCGGGTACAGGGATGGCTACACCTTC	CASGYRDGYTF
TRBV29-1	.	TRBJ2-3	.	TGCAGCGTTGAGACGGACAATATGGATACGCAGTATTTT	CSVETDNMDTQYF
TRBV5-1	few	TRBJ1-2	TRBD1	TGCGCCAGCAGCTTGGGGGATGGGACAGGATACACCTTC	CASSLGDGTGYTF
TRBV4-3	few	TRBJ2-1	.	TGCGCCAGCAGCCAAGGGACAGACTCCTACAATGAGCAGTTCTTC	CASSQGTDSYNEQFF
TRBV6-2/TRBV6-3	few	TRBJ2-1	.	TGTGCCAGCAGCTGGGGCCTCGTGGGCAATGAGCAGTTCTTC	CASSWGLVGNEQFF
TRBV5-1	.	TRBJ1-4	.	TGCGCCAGCGGAGTCGGGGGCTCAAATGAAAAACTGTTTTTT	CASGVGGSNEKLFF
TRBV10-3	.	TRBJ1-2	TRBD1	TGTGCCATCAGTCCAGGGACAGGGGGCGACTATGGCTACACCTTC	CAISPGTGGDYGYTF
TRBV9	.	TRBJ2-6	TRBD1	TGTGCCAGCAGCGTTCGGGACAGCCGCTCTGGGGCCAACGTCCTGACTTTC	CASSVRDSRSGANVLTF
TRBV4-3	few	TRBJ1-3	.	TGCGCCAGCAGCCAAGAGGAGGGTCCAGGAAACACCATATATTTT	CASSQEEGPGNTIYF
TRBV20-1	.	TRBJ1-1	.	TGCAGTGCTAGAGAGAATCAGAGAGCTTTCTTT	CSARENQRAFF
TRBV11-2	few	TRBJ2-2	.	TGTGCCAGCACCGTCACCGGGGAGCTGTTTTTT	CASTVTGELFF
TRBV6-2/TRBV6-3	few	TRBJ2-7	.	TGTGCCAGCAGTCCAGGGTCAACCTACGAGCAGTACTTC	CASSPGSTYEQYF
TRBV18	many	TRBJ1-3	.	TGTGCCAGCTCACCACCGAGACGACCCTCTGGAAACACCATATATTTT	CASSPPRRPSGNTIYF